This is a list of T cell receptor beta chains from one sample in a study of molecular identifiers for immune sequencing clone quantification. TCRdb itself ran the PCR reads through MiXCR, one entry per CDR3 protein. The data show roughly 100,000 distinct CDR3 sequences, under 40% seen once. Sequenced input: naive CD8+ T cells from blood, with Jurkat cell RNA spiked in. The receptors come from a human donor in good health. Some libraries in this study had Jurkat cell RNA spiked in. CDR3s include the opening cysteine and the closing phenylalanine or tryptophan. D genes are given only for firm matches. Rows may omit the clone size; those that give it use once, few, many or a size class.

V gene: TRBV7-2
clone size: medium-sized
J gene: TRBJ1-1
D gene: .
CDR3 protein: CASSLAGTEAFF
CDR3 DNA: TGTGCCAGCAGCTTAGCCGGCACTGAAGCTTTCTTT

V gene: TRBV27
clone size: .
J gene: TRBJ2-7
D gene: .
CDR3 protein: CASRLGGPGNEQYF
CDR3 DNA: TGTGCCAGCAGACTAGGGGGGCCGGGAAACGAGCAGTACTTC

V gene: TRBV20-1
clone size: .
J gene: TRBJ2-7
D gene: .
CDR3 protein: CSAPPGASNEPYF
CDR3 DNA: TGCAGTGCTCCCCCGGGAGCCTCCAACGAGCCGTACTTC

V gene: TRBV6-5
clone size: few
J gene: TRBJ2-7
D gene: .
CDR3 protein: CASSDSPLGRTYEQYF
CDR3 DNA: TGTGCCAGCAGTGACTCCCCCCTGGGCCGGACCTACGAGCAGTACTTC

V gene: TRBV6-2/TRBV6-3
clone size: .
J gene: TRBJ2-7
D gene: .
CDR3 protein: CASSWGWNEQHF
CDR3 DNA: TGTGCCAGCAGTTGGGGGTGGAACGAGCAGCACTTC

V gene: TRBV10-3
clone size: .
J gene: TRBJ2-7
D gene: .
CDR3 protein: CAISDSQGDEQYF
CDR3 DNA: TGTGCCATCAGTGATTCACAGGGTGACGAGCAGTACTTC

V gene: TRBV27
clone size: few
J gene: TRBJ2-3
D gene: .
CDR3 protein: CASSLRRTGADTQYF
CDR3 DNA: TGTGCCAGCAGTTTAAGACGAACTGGGGCAGATACGCAGTATTTT

V gene: TRBV11-2
clone size: .
J gene: TRBJ2-1
D gene: TRBD1
CDR3 protein: CACSLEAWDRGFF
CDR3 DNA: TGTGCCTGCAGCTTAGAGGCCTGGGACAGGGGGTTCTTC

V gene: TRBV12-3/TRBV12-4
clone size: many
J gene: TRBJ2-1
D gene: TRBD2
CDR3 protein: CASSSPVAGAYNEQFF
CDR3 DNA: TGTGCCAGCAGTTCTCCTGTAGCGGGGGCCTACAATGAGCAGTTCTTC

V gene: TRBV19
clone size: once
J gene: TRBJ2-1
D gene: .
CDR3 protein: CASSISQNEQFF
CDR3 DNA: TGTGCCAGTAGTATTTCTCAAAATGAGCAGTTCTTC

V gene: TRBV19
clone size: .
J gene: TRBJ2-3
D gene: TRBD1
CDR3 protein: CASSSGTARGF
CDR3 DNA: TGTGCCAGTAGTAGTGGGACAGCCCGAGGTTTT

V gene: TRBV7-4
clone size: few
J gene: TRBJ2-3
D gene: .
CDR3 protein: CASSLGLVSTDTQYF
CDR3 DNA: TGTGCCAGCAGCTTAGGGCTAGTTAGCACAGATACGCAGTATTTT

V gene: TRBV7-2
clone size: few
J gene: TRBJ2-3
D gene: TRBD2
CDR3 protein: CASSLGLLAGGSLTDTQYF
CDR3 DNA: TGTGCCAGCAGCTTAGGGCTACTAGCGGGAGGTTCCCTCACAGATACGCAGTATTTT

V gene: TRBV28
clone size: many
J gene: TRBJ1-5
D gene: TRBD1
CDR3 protein: CASSLIAPDRGEQPQHF
CDR3 DNA: TGTGCCAGCAGTTTAATTGCCCCGGACAGGGGGGAGCAGCCCCAGCATTTT

V gene: TRBV10-1
clone size: .
J gene: TRBJ2-1
D gene: .
CDR3 protein: CASSDGGRPLF
CDR3 DNA: TGCGCCAGCAGTGATGGGGGAAGGCCGCTCTTC

V gene: TRBV19
clone size: .
J gene: TRBJ2-7
D gene: .
CDR3 protein: CASSHPGYEQYF
CDR3 DNA: TGTGCCAGTAGTCACCCGGGCTACGAGCAGTACTTC

V gene: TRBV2
clone size: few
J gene: TRBJ1-2
D gene: .
CDR3 protein: CASMVRGYTF
CDR3 DNA: TGTGCCAGCATGGTCAGGGGCTACACCTTC

V gene: TRBV7-8
clone size: few
J gene: TRBJ2-5
D gene: TRBD1
CDR3 protein: CASSLGQGETQYF
CDR3 DNA: TGTGCCAGCAGCTTGGGACAGGGAGAGACCCAGTACTTC

V gene: TRBV11-2
clone size: many
J gene: TRBJ2-1
D gene: TRBD2
CDR3 protein: CASSLAGLAYEQFF
CDR3 DNA: TGTGCCAGCAGCTTAGCAGGACTAGCTTATGAGCAGTTCTTC

V gene: TRBV19
clone size: few
J gene: TRBJ1-5
D gene: .
CDR3 protein: CASSIRSSGGSSNQPQHF
CDR3 DNA: TGTGCCAGTAGTATTCGGAGCTCAGGCGGGTCCTCTAATCAGCCCCAGCATTTT

V gene: TRBV28
clone size: .
J gene: TRBJ2-7
D gene: .
CDR3 protein: CGSSLFQGTYEQYF
CDR3 DNA: TGTGGCAGCAGTTTATTTCAGGGAACCTACGAGCAGTACTTC

V gene: TRBV4-3
clone size: once
J gene: TRBJ2-7
D gene: .
CDR3 protein: CSSSPSTGPYEQYF
CDR3 DNA: TGCTCCAGCAGCCCTTCAACAGGGCCCTACGAGCAGTACTTC

V gene: TRBV9
clone size: few
J gene: TRBJ1-6
D gene: .
CDR3 protein: CATGEEVNSPLHF
CDR3 DNA: TGTGCCACCGGCGAGGAGGTTAATTCACCCCTCCACTTT

V gene: TRBV29-1
clone size: .
J gene: TRBJ2-2
D gene: .
CDR3 protein: CSVESFWPGELFF
CDR3 DNA: TGCAGCGTTGAATCCTTCTGGCCCGGGGAGCTGTTTTTT

V gene: TRBV6-2/TRBV6-3
clone size: once
J gene: TRBJ2-3
D gene: TRBD2
CDR3 protein: CASSPLAGSTDTQYF
CDR3 DNA: TGTGCCAGCAGCCCTTTAGCGGGTAGCACAGATACGCAGTATTTT

V gene: TRBV2
clone size: few
J gene: TRBJ2-1
D gene: .
CDR3 protein: CASSTASNEQFF
CDR3 DNA: TGTGCCAGCAGCACCGCATCCAATGAGCAGTTCTTC

V gene: TRBV10-2
clone size: .
J gene: TRBJ2-7
D gene: .
CDR3 protein: CASTSDEPGDYYEQYF
CDR3 DNA: TGCGCCAGCACCAGTGATGAACCAGGGGATTACTACGAGCAGTACTTC

V gene: TRBV13
clone size: many
J gene: TRBJ2-7
D gene: .
CDR3 protein: CASSLGPGYYEQYF
CDR3 DNA: TGTGCCAGCAGCCTAGGTCCCGGTTACTACGAGCAGTACTTC

V gene: TRBV5-6
clone size: many
J gene: TRBJ2-5
D gene: .
CDR3 protein: CASSLGRETQYF
CDR3 DNA: TGTGCCAGCAGCTTGGGTCGAGAGACCCAGTACTTC

V gene: TRBV5-6
clone size: few
J gene: TRBJ1-1
D gene: .
CDR3 protein: CASSFGRSSTEAFF
CDR3 DNA: TGTGCCAGCAGCTTTGGACGGTCGAGCACTGAAGCTTTCTTT

V gene: TRBV13
clone size: .
J gene: TRBJ2-7
D gene: TRBD2
CDR3 protein: CASSLEGGLGGYEQYF
CDR3 DNA: TGTGCCAGCAGCTTAGAGGGGGGACTAGGAGGATACGAGCAGTACTTC

V gene: TRBV9
clone size: .
J gene: TRBJ1-4
D gene: TRBD1
CDR3 protein: CASSAWTGRNEKLFF
CDR3 DNA: TGTGCCAGCAGCGCCTGGACAGGACGAAATGAAAAACTGTTTTTT

V gene: TRBV10-2
clone size: few
J gene: TRBJ2-7
D gene: TRBD1
CDR3 protein: CASLTGTAYEQYF
CDR3 DNA: TGCGCCAGCTTGACCGGGACAGCCTACGAGCAGTACTTC

V gene: TRBV28
clone size: many
J gene: TRBJ2-7
D gene: .
CDR3 protein: CASSFRLAGDEQYF
CDR3 DNA: TGTGCCAGCAGTTTCCGCCTAGCCGGGGACGAGCAGTACTTC

V gene: TRBV7-3
clone size: few
J gene: TRBJ2-3
D gene: .
CDR3 protein: CASSLMGGFSDTQYF
CDR3 DNA: TGTGCCAGCAGCTTAATGGGAGGCTTCTCAGATACGCAGTATTTT

V gene: TRBV7-2
clone size: many
J gene: TRBJ2-3
D gene: .
CDR3 protein: CASSLWGPTDTQYF
CDR3 DNA: TGTGCCAGCAGCTTATGGGGGCCCACAGATACGCAGTATTTT

V gene: TRBV27
clone size: .
J gene: TRBJ2-2
D gene: .
CDR3 protein: CASSLGNAGGLFF
CDR3 DNA: TGTGCCAGCAGTTTAGGGAACGCCGGGGGGCTGTTTTTT

V gene: TRBV7-8
clone size: .
J gene: TRBJ2-1
D gene: .
CDR3 protein: CASSSDLDEQFF
CDR3 DNA: TGTGCCAGCAGCTCCGACCTTGATGAGCAGTTCTTC

V gene: TRBV19
clone size: .
J gene: TRBJ2-5
D gene: .
CDR3 protein: CASSTRTKETQYF
CDR3 DNA: TGTGCCAGTTCGACACGCACGAAAGAGACCCAGTACTTC

V gene: TRBV28
clone size: few
J gene: TRBJ2-7
D gene: TRBD2
CDR3 protein: CASSFRGVGYEQYF
CDR3 DNA: TGTGCCAGCAGTTTCCGGGGGGTAGGCTACGAGCAGTACTTC

V gene: TRBV4-1
clone size: .
J gene: TRBJ2-7
D gene: TRBD1
CDR3 protein: CASSRTTGRRGKLSEQYF
CDR3 DNA: TGCGCCAGCAGCCGGACGACAGGGCGACGCGGAAAGCTTTCCGAGCAGTACTTC

V gene: TRBV20-1
clone size: .
J gene: TRBJ2-7
D gene: .
CDR3 protein: CSARILGDFSYEQYF
CDR3 DNA: TGCAGTGCTAGGATTTTGGGGGACTTCTCCTACGAGCAGTACTTC

V gene: TRBV3-1
clone size: many
J gene: TRBJ1-5
D gene: .
CDR3 protein: CASSQGGVPNQPQHF
CDR3 DNA: TGTGCCAGCAGCCAAGGCGGGGTTCCCAATCAGCCCCAGCATTTT

V gene: TRBV6-1
clone size: .
J gene: TRBJ2-7
D gene: .
CDR3 protein: CASRPRAYAQYF
CDR3 DNA: TGTGCCAGCAGACCCCGGGCCTACGCGCAGTACTTC

V gene: TRBV6-6
clone size: many
J gene: TRBJ1-5
D gene: .
CDR3 protein: CASSSRAGGQPQHF
CDR3 DNA: TGTGCCAGCAGTTCCCGGGCTGGCGGCCAGCCCCAGCATTTT

V gene: TRBV7-8
clone size: many
J gene: TRBJ2-7
D gene: .
CDR3 protein: CASSLASRNYEQYF
CDR3 DNA: TGTGCCAGCAGCTTAGCGTCTCGGAACTACGAGCAGTACTTC

V gene: TRBV7-8
clone size: few
J gene: TRBJ2-7
D gene: .
CDR3 protein: CASSLHRGRYEQYF
CDR3 DNA: TGTGCCAGCAGCTTACATCGGGGACGCTACGAGCAGTACTTC

V gene: TRBV7-2
clone size: many
J gene: TRBJ2-7
D gene: .
CDR3 protein: CASSLTLDTPLREYF
CDR3 DNA: TGTGCCAGCAGCTTAACTCTGGACACCCCGCTACGAGAGTACTTC

V gene: TRBV7-9
clone size: few
J gene: TRBJ2-7
D gene: .
CDR3 protein: CASSLAPGYYEQYF
CDR3 DNA: TGTGCCAGCAGCTTAGCGCCGGGTTACTACGAGCAGTACTTC

V gene: TRBV6-2/TRBV6-3
clone size: .
J gene: TRBJ2-2
D gene: TRBD1
CDR3 protein: CASSYSAGQVTTGELSF
CDR3 DNA: TGTGCCAGCAGTTACTCGGCTGGACAGGTGACGACCGGGGAGCTGTCTTTT

V gene: TRBV7-2
clone size: many
J gene: TRBJ2-7
D gene: .
CDR3 protein: CASSFGVSSYEQYF
CDR3 DNA: TGTGCCAGCAGCTTTGGAGTTAGCTCCTACGAGCAGTACTTC

V gene: TRBV9
clone size: .
J gene: TRBJ2-5
D gene: TRBD2
CDR3 protein: CASSVAGTSVGETQYF
CDR3 DNA: TGTGCCAGCAGCGTAGCAGGGACTAGCGTGGGAGAGACCCAGTACTTC

V gene: TRBV27
clone size: few
J gene: TRBJ2-2
D gene: .
CDR3 protein: CASSLGNAGELFF
CDR3 DNA: TGTGCCAGCAGTTTAGGGAACGCCGGGGAGCTGTTTTTT